The 10 T cell receptor beta chains reported below all come from one sample, sequenced in a study of shared T cell receptors in the human thymus. Assay: immunoSEQ multiplex PCR; the TCRdb copy retains only in-frame clones and omits some. This sample has hundreds of thousands of clones, with around 87% found just once. The sample also formed part of further work on human thymus T cells.

The sequenced material came from thymocytes. The source of these receptors is a boy under two years old with a congenital heart defect.

V is TRBV5-1 and J is TRBJ2-5; D might be TRBD2 (7 bases). The CDR3 has 14 residues. Trimming stripped 3 bases from V and 7 bases from J, with 16 bases between. Germline CDR1 reads SGHRS; CDR2 reads YFSETQ. CDR3 sequence: CASSSWGGLGTQYF. CDR3 nucleotides: TGCGCCAGCAGCTCGTGGGGGGGGCTGGGGACCCAGTACTTC. Full variable domain (missing parts from reference TRBV5-1 and TRBJ2-5): KAGVTQTPRYLIKTRGQQVTLSCSPISGHRSVSWYQQTPGQGLQFLFEYFSETQRNKGNFPGRFSGRQFSNSRSEMNVSTLELGDSALYLCASSSWGGLGTQYFGPGTRLLVL.

The CDR3: CASSTIAGGLRGEQFF. The CDR3 bases are TGCGCCAGCAGCACAATAGCGGGAGGGCTTAGGGGTGAGCAGTTCTTC. The chain has TRBV10-2 and TRBJ2-1, with 11 nucleotides matching TRBD2. This CDR3 is built from 16 residues. Losses at the gene ends were 6 bases for V and 9 bases for J; bases not matched to a gene: 13. Germline V gene sequence: CDR1 WSHSY, CDR2 SAAADI.

This sequence joins TRBV7-9 and TRBJ2-1; a possible D gene is TRBD2 (5 bases). Looked up from germline, CDR1 is SEHNR and CDR2 is FQNEAQ (reference sequence). V gave up 4 bases and J gave up 4 bases, with 8 bases separating them. This CDR3 comprises 13 residues. CDR3 nucleotides: TGTGCCAGCAGCTCCCCGGGGTACAATGAGCAGTTCTTC. Its translation is CASSSPGYNEQFF.

V and J are TRBV10-3 and TRBJ2-5; 9 bases are a match to TRBD2. V shed 3 bases and J 0 bases; nucleotides not matched to a gene: 11. Looked up from germline, CDR1 is ENHRY and CDR2 is SYGVKD. This CDR3 spans 18 amino acids. The CDR3 loop reads CAISDRGLASGNQETQYF. The CDR3 DNA follows: TGTGCCATCAGTGATAGAGGACTGGCTAGCGGGAACCAAGAGACCCAGTACTTC.

The chain joins TRBV6-1 to TRBJ2-7, with D possibly being TRBD2 (6 bases). V lost 6 bases and J 0 bases, leaving 12 bases between the germline ends. The germline CDR1 and CDR2 sequences are MNHNS and SASEGT. The CDR3 has 14 residues. The CDR3 spells CASSRRGSSYEQYF. DNA for the CDR3: TGTGCCAGCAGCCGGAGGGGCAGCTCCTACGAGCAGTACTTC.

The V and J genes are TRBV6-5 and TRBJ1-5, with 7 bases that match TRBD1. This CDR3 is built from 13 residues. In germline, CDR1 is MNHEY, CDR2 SVGAGI. V shed 4 bases and J 5 bases; nucleotides not matched to a gene: 2. CDR3 sequence: CASSSGQHQPQHF. For the CDR3, the DNA is TGTGCCAGCAGTTCGGGACAGCATCAGCCCCAGCATTTT.

This chain links TRBV19 with TRBJ2-1; no firm D call. CDR1 and CDR2 (germline): LNHDA, SQIVND (reference sequence). The CDR3 is 14 residues long. V was trimmed by 5 bases and J by 8 bases, leaving 16 bases between them. CDR3 sequence reads: CASSPIKKLDEQFF. Here the CDR3 DNA reads TGTGCCAGTAGTCCCATAAAGAAACTCGATGAGCAGTTCTTC.

CDR3 in amino acids: CASSGPGDTQYF. Here the CDR3 DNA reads TGTGCCAGCAGCGGACCGGGAGATACGCAGTATTTT. The V and J genes are TRBV9 and TRBJ2-3; D gene ambiguous. Germline CDR1 and CDR2: SGDLS and YYNGEE. V was trimmed by 3 bases and J by 5 bases, leaving 7 bases between them. The CDR3 covers 12 residues.

V gene TRBV7-2 combines with J gene TRBJ2-2, with no clear D. The V gene lost 5 bases and the J gene lost 2 bases, with 3 bases spanning the gap. The CDR3 loop spans 12 amino acids. Germline assignment: CDR1 SGHTA and CDR2 FQGNSA. The CDR3 sequence is CASSHNTGELFF. The CDR3 region has the DNA TGTGCCAGCAGCCATAACACCGGGGAGCTGTTTTTT.

The V call is TRBV19, the J call TRBJ1-5; TRBD1 aligns across 10 bases. Per germline, CDR1 LNHDA and CDR2 SQIVND (reference sequence). This CDR3 contains 20 residues. V lost 3 bases to trimming and J lost 7 bases; unmatched junction nucleotides: 21. CDR3 DNA sequence: TGTGCCAGTAGTATTCGAAGGGGGTTGGCGGGACAGGGGTTTTTACAGCCCCAGCATTTT. Amino acids: CASSIRRGLAGQGFLQPQHF.